The 29 T cell receptor beta chains reported below all come from one sample, sequenced in a study of blood T cell repertoires in COVID-19 (TCRdb year 2020). The library was prepared using the immunoSEQ multiplex PCR assay. What TCRdb holds here is the immuneACCESS table cut down to in-frame rearrangements. Part of the clones is not present; checked against another copy, under half of the missing clones reflect an unresolved V gene, and the others are unexplained. Within this sample are approximately 170,000 clones, with around 83% of them counted one time only. Under 10% of the sample comes from the top ten. Sequencing was carried out using peripheral blood. These receptors originate from a woman in her seventies with COVID-19, enrolled during active disease.

The genes are TRBV29-1 and TRBJ1-3; D not certain. V lost 8 bases, J lost 4 bases, and 15 bases lay in between. Germline V gene lookup returns CDR1 SQVTM and CDR2 ANQGSEA. The CDR3 extends over 13 amino acids. This chain's CDR3 is CSPLRRKGNTIYF. CDR3 in DNA: TGCAGCCCCCTGAGGCGGAAAGGAAACACCATATATTTT.

V usage is TRBV24-1 and J usage is TRBJ2-1, with 9 bases that match TRBD2. V lost 10 bases and J lost 0; bases outside the gene matches: 6. The CDR3 covers 15 residues. The germline CDR1 and CDR2 sequences are KGHDR and SFDVKD. CDR3 DNA sequence: TGTGCCACGGGGTTTAGCGGGAGCTCCTACAATGAGCAGTTCTTC. Translating it yields CATGFSGSSYNEQFF.

The CDR3 sequence is CASTASGFHEQYF. The CDR3 bases are TGCGCCAGCACGGCTAGCGGGTTCCACGAGCAGTACTTC. The V gene is TRBV5-1, the J gene TRBJ2-7; 8 bases align to TRBD2. V gave up 6 bases and J gave up 5 bases; unmatched junction bases: 7. CDR3 length equals 13 residues. The V gene's germline CDR1 is SGHRS and CDR2 YFSETQ.

The gene calls are TRBV7-6 and TRBJ1-4, with a weak D call TRBD1 (6 bases). The CDR3 is 15 amino acids. Trimming removed 3 bases at V and 7 bases at J, with 15 bases between. Germline V CDR1 and CDR2: SGHVS, FNYEAQ. The CDR3 DNA sequence: TGTGCCAGCAGCTTGGGAACAGGGATGGGTGAAAAACTGTTTTTT. Translating gives CASSLGTGMGEKLFF.

The chain is built from TRBV9 and TRBJ2-1; D is ambiguous. V gave up 0 bases and J gave up 8 bases, with 15 bases separating them. The length of the CDR3 is 15 residues. Germline V CDR1 and CDR2: SGDLS, YYNGEE. The CDR3 DNA reads TGTGCCAGCAGCGTAGGAACTGACCGAGGAGATGAGCAGTTCTTC. It encodes CASSVGTDRGDEQFF. Variable domain in full (rest from reference TRBV9 and TRBJ2-1): DSGVTQTPKHLITATGQRVTLRCSPRSGDLSVYWYQQSLDQGLQFLIQYYNGEERAKGNILERFSAQQFPDLHSELNLSSLELGDSALYFCASSVGTDRGDEQFFGPGTRLTVL.

This rearrangement joins TRBV4-2 to TRBJ2-2, with unresolved D. This CDR3 has 14 residues. Between the trimmed V and J ends, which lost 1 base and 2 bases, there was a span of 5 bases. Germline CDR1 and CDR2: LGHNA and YNFKEQ. This chain's CDR3 is CASSQVSNTGELFF. CDR3 sequence (DNA): TGTGCCAGCAGCCAAGTTTCAAACACCGGGGAGCTGTTTTTT.

The rearrangement uses TRBV7-2 and TRBJ2-1, with 7 positions matching TRBD1. Looked up from germline, CDR1 is SGHTA and CDR2 is FQGNSA. J was trimmed by 10 bases and V by 4 bases; bases with no gene match: 13. The length of the CDR3 is 15 residues. CDR3 protein: CASSSGQAQSQEQFF. The CDR3 region has the DNA TGTGCCAGCAGCTCCGGACAGGCCCAATCCCAGGAGCAGTTCTTC.

The rearrangement uses TRBV6-6 and TRBJ2-2, with 14 nucleotides matching TRBD2. V was clipped by 5 bases and J by 1 base; unmatched bases: 18. Germline lookup yields CDR1 MNHNY and CDR2 SVGAGI (reference sequence). CDR3 size: 22 residues. The DNA of the CDR3 is TGTGCCAGCAGTCAACATAGACCTGGACTAGCGGGAGGCAAACAGAACACCGGGGAGCTGTTTTTT. Its protein product is CASSQHRPGLAGGKQNTGELFF.

V and J are TRBV6-5 and TRBJ1-2; D is ambiguous. V gave up 4 bases and J gave up 1 base, with 7 bases separating them. CDR3 length: 13 amino acids. Germline V CDR1 and CDR2: MNHEY, SVGAGI. The chain's CDR3 is CASSFGVNYGYTF. For the CDR3, the DNA is TGTGCCAGCAGTTTCGGGGTTAACTATGGCTACACCTTC.

V and J are TRBV28 and TRBJ1-5, with TRBD1 identical over 11 bases. The germline V gene encodes CDR1 MDHEN and CDR2 SYDVKM. V lost 7 bases, J lost 6 bases, and 14 bases stayed unmatched. This CDR3 has 17 residues. CDR3: CASKDRGPNSFSQPQHF. The DNA of the CDR3 is TGTGCCAGCAAGGACAGGGGGCCCAATTCTTTCTCTCAGCCCCAGCATTTT.

This rearrangement joins TRBV5-6 to TRBJ2-5, with D possibly matching TRBD1 (6 bases). V lost 4 bases, J lost 5 bases, and 15 bases lay in between. The CDR3 is made up of 14 amino acids. Germline CDR1 is SGHDT and CDR2 is YYEEEE. CDR3 in amino acids: CASSPYRVAETQYF. CDR3 coding DNA: TGTGCCAGCAGCCCCTACAGGGTTGCTGAGACCCAGTACTTC.

The gene calls are TRBV7-6 and TRBJ2-1; a weak D match, TRBD2 (6 bases). The CDR3 spans 15 residues. CDR1 and CDR2 (germline): SGHVS, FNYEAQ. Deletions cut 4 bases from V and 7 bases from J, with 17 bases between. In DNA form, the CDR3 reads TGTGCCAGCAGCTCCTCGGGACTGACTTATAATGAGCAGTTCTTC. It translates to CASSSSGLTYNEQFF.

The J gene is TRBJ2-6, the V gene TRBV5-1, with D unresolved. CDR1 SGHRS and CDR2 YFSETQ come from the germline V gene. Deletions cut 2 bases from V and 2 bases from J, with 5 bases between. This CDR3 has 14 residues. The CDR3 is CASSLAAGANVLTF. The CDR3 DNA reads TGCGCCAGCAGCTTAGCCGCTGGGGCCAACGTCCTGACTTTC.

This chain joins TRBV19 and TRBJ2-2, with 9 bases lining up with TRBD2. The CDR3 length is 18 residues. J was trimmed by 8 bases and V by 0 bases; bases with no gene match: 13. Germline CDR1 and CDR2: LNHDA and SQIVND (reference sequence). CDR3 sequence (DNA): TGTGCCAGTAGTATAGATCACGATCTGGTAGCGGGAGATGGGGAGCTGTTTTTT. It specifies CASSIDHDLVAGDGELFF. Using reference TRBV19 and TRBJ2-2 for the parts outside the CDR3, the full variable domain is DGGITQSPKYLFRKEGQNVTLSCEQNLNHDAMYWYRQDPGQGLRLIYYSQIVNDFQKGDIAEGYSVSREKKESFPLTVTSAQKNPTAFYLCASSIDHDLVAGDGELFFGEGSRLTVL.

This clone was counted once. V is TRBV28 and J is TRBJ1-2, with a tentative D call TRBD1 (5 bases). Germline CDR1 MDHEN, CDR2 SYDVKM. The CDR3 extends over 15 amino acids. Trimming removed 2 bases at V and 3 bases at J, with 13 bases between. The CDR3 here is CASSLPGRKDYGYTF. CDR3 DNA sequence: TGTGCCAGCAGTTTACCAGGGAGGAAGGACTATGGCTACACCTTC.

Concerning this clone itself: The sample holds other DNA sequences that translate to the same CDR3. This sequence joins TRBV30 and TRBJ1-5, with TRBD1 as a possible D gene (5 bases). Trimming removed 2 bases from V and 7 bases from J, with 12 bases in between. The CDR3 has 13 amino acids. Germline CDR1 is GTSNPN and CDR2 is SVGIG (reference sequence). The CDR3, as DNA: TGTGCCTGGAGTCGCCAGGGCGGACAGCCCCAGCATTTT. Translated: CAWSRQGGQPQHF.

This clone is a singleton in its sample. V and J are TRBV6-5 and TRBJ2-5; D ambiguous. Germline V gene lookup returns CDR1 MNHEY and CDR2 SVGAGI. The germline V and J ends were trimmed by 5 bases and 2 bases, with 9 bases remaining between them. CDR3 length: 13 amino acids. The CDR3 nucleotides are TGTGCCAGCAGTACCCCGGGTCAAGAGACCCAGTACTTC. It translates to CASSTPGQETQYF.

Notes on this clone: This same CDR3 is encoded by further DNA sequences in the sample. The chain recombines TRBV9 with TRBJ1-3; possibly TRBD1 for D (6 bases). The CDR3 extends over 14 amino acids. Germline CDR1 and CDR2: SGDLS and YYNGEE. Trimming removed 7 bases from V and 0 bases from J, with 11 bases in between. The CDR3 bases are TGTGCCAGCTCCAGGGGCAGCTCTGGAAACACCATATATTTT. Its protein product is CASSRGSSGNTIYF.

The chain couples TRBV3-1 (or the pseudogene TRBV3-2) to TRBJ1-2; tentative D call: TRBD1 (5 bases). Germline V gene data show CDR1 as LGHDT and CDR2 as YNNKEL (reference sequence). This CDR3 is built from 13 residues. Trimming removed 2 bases at V and 4 bases at J, with 8 bases between. CDR3 sequence (DNA): TGTGCCAGCAGCCAACAGGGTACCTATGGCTACACCTTC. It is translated as CASSQQGTYGYTF.

This clone showed up just a few times. The chain links TRBV5-8 to TRBJ2-7, with 8 bases identical to TRBD1. V was clipped by 1 base and J by 1 base; unmatched bases: 1. In germline, CDR1 is SGHTS, CDR2 YDEGEE. CDR3 length: 14 amino acids. The CDR3 loop reads CASSLQGASYEQYF. In DNA form, the CDR3 reads TGTGCCAGCAGCTTGCAGGGGGCGTCCTACGAGCAGTACTTC.

This sequence joins TRBV9 and TRBJ1-4, with 9 bases identical to TRBD1. This CDR3 spans 15 amino acids. Per the germline V gene, CDR1 is SGDLS and CDR2 is YYNGEE. After removal of 2 bases from V and 2 bases from J, the junction contained 1 base not matched to a gene. CDR3 in DNA: TGTGCCAGCAGCGTGGGACAGGGCACTAATGAAAAACTGTTTTTT. It specifies CASSVGQGTNEKLFF. The full variable domain, completed using reference TRBV9 and TRBJ1-4, is DSGVTQTPKHLITATGQRVTLRCSPRSGDLSVYWYQQSLDQGLQFLIQYYNGEERAKGNILERFSAQQFPDLHSELNLSSLELGDSALYFCASSVGQGTNEKLFFGSGTQLSVL.

The rearrangement uses TRBV5-1 and TRBJ2-5; 13 nucleotides align to TRBD2. Germline V lookup: CDR1 SGHRS, CDR2 YFSETQ. This CDR3 is built from 16 residues. The junction had 7 bases not matched to a gene; V was cut back by 3 bases and J by 5 bases. The CDR3, as DNA: TGCGCCAGCAGCTCCTGGACTAGCGGGAGTACGGAGACCCAGTACTTC. Its protein product is CASSSWTSGSTETQYF.

This sequence joins TRBV30 and TRBJ1-1; weak D call: TRBD1 (6 bases). This CDR3 comprises 17 residues. From germline, CDR1 is GTSNPN and CDR2 SVGIG (reference sequence). The V gene lost 3 bases and the J gene lost 4 bases, with 24 bases spanning the gap. The CDR3 protein is CAWRNGAGVRAVTEAFF. The CDR3 DNA reads as TGTGCCTGGAGAAACGGGGCAGGGGTGAGAGCGGTCACTGAAGCTTTCTTT.

This rearrangement joins TRBV7-8 to TRBJ2-6, with TRBD1 matching over 7 bases. The CDR3 length is 19 residues. The V segment lost 1 base and the J segment 0 bases; nucleotides outside the gene matches: 9. The germline gives CDR1 SGHVS, CDR2 FQNEAQ. The CDR3 DNA reads TGTGCCAGCAGCTTAGTTAAGGGTGACAGGGCCTCTGGGGCCAACGTCCTGACTTTC. It codes for CASSLVKGDRASGANVLTF.

The V call is TRBV6-2 or TRBV6-3, the J call TRBJ1-6; TRBD1 aligns across 7 bases. Per germline, CDR1 MNHEY and CDR2 SVGEGT. The CDR3 has 13 amino acids. J lost 9 bases, V lost 6 bases, and 5 bases had no gene match. The CDR3: CASSLGTASPLHF. CDR3 coding DNA: TGTGCCAGCAGCCTCGGGACAGCTTCACCCCTCCACTTT.

The chain couples TRBV29-1 to TRBJ2-7; maybe TRBD1 (6 bases). Trimming removed 4 bases at V and 6 bases at J, with 16 bases between. The CDR3 contains 13 residues. Per germline, CDR1 SQVTM and CDR2 ANQGSEA. The CDR3 reads CSVAWGRGGEQYF. The DNA for the CDR3 is TGCAGCGTTGCCTGGGGCAGGGGCGGCGAGCAGTACTTC.

The chain uses TRBV6-2 or TRBV6-3 and TRBJ2-5; D is perhaps TRBD1 (6 bases). The germline V gene encodes CDR1 MNHEY and CDR2 SVGEGT. CDR3 length: 14 amino acids. Between the trimmed V and J ends, which lost 5 bases and 4 bases, there was a span of 14 bases. DNA for the CDR3: TGTGCCAGCAGTACCGGACAGCGGATAGAGACCCAGTACTTC. Protein sequence: CASSTGQRIETQYF.

The genes are TRBV7-9 and TRBJ2-7; tentatively, D is TRBD1 (5 bases). The CDR3 length is 14 residues. V lost 2 bases and J lost 1, with 9 bases in between. Looked up from germline, CDR1 is SEHNR and CDR2 is FQNEAQ (reference sequence). CDR3 DNA: TGTGCCAGCAGCTTAACAGGACATTCCTACGAGCAGTACTTC. Translating gives CASSLTGHSYEQYF.

This sequence joins TRBV2 and TRBJ2-7; the match to TRBD1 covers 7 bases. Germline-derived CDR1 and CDR2 are SNHLY and FYNNEI. The CDR3 contains 15 residues. Unmatched junction bases numbered 10, after V lost 6 bases and J lost 2 bases. CDR3 sequence: CASSYDRVKTYEQYF. The CDR3, as DNA: TGTGCCAGCAGCTACGACAGGGTTAAAACCTACGAGCAGTACTTC.